This TCR beta chain originates from a study of T cell repertoires in cytomegalovirus infection. V shed 0 bases and J 6 bases; nucleotides not matched to a gene: 5. Germline CDR1 DFQATT, CDR2 SNEGSKA (reference sequence). The CDR3 consists of 15 residues. Of note for this clonotype: Its antigen is unidentified.

Via MiXCR, TCRdb re-called the reads, giving one row per CDR3 protein. The sample carries 700,000 to 950,000 distinct CDR3 sequences, around a third recorded once. General study findings and limits: Public TCR beta family frequency separated CMV-and-HLA carriers, including in an independent cohort.

The genes are TRBV20-1 and TRBJ2-3; 11 nucleotides match TRBD2. The sequencing used cultured CD8+ T cells from PBMCs, collected from culture after CMV antigen stimulation. The receptor was isolated from a human donor in good health (CMV status not recorded). Some clones in this sample may be carry-over from other donors' samples. CDR3 bases: TGCAGTGCTAGAGAGGGACTAGCGGACTGGGATACGCAGTATTTT. It translates to CSAREGLADWDTQYF.